This T cell receptor beta chain originates from a study of T cells in Graves' hyperthyroidism and ophthalmopathy. In germline, CDR1 is SGHTA, CDR2 FQGNSA. V lost 4 bases, J lost 7 bases, and 5 bases stayed unmatched. There are 14 residues in the CDR3. Graves' hyperthyroidism was deemed stable absent ophthalmopathy progression within 18 months. Together with thyroid ultrasound, orbital computed tomography, serum thyroxine and TRAb, clinical symptoms were used for diagnoses. RNA transcripts were the template for amplifying TCR beta CDR3 regions. The HTBI set primed first-round TCR CDR3 RT-PCR. TCRdb re-derived calls from the multiplex PCR reads in MiXCR, one entry per CDR3 protein. The repertoire holds approximately 590,000 distinct CDR3 sequences, roughly 50% seen once, with roughly 8.2% in the top ten. Concerning this clonotype itself: Possible read error: a much larger clone is one base away. The conserved closing phenylalanine or tryptophan is absent in this CDR3, likely reflecting a read error.

Source material: peripheral blood or thyroid tissue (not recorded which). The clonotype originates from a woman under 30 with Graves' hyperthyroidism. This sequence joins TRBV7-2 and TRBJ1-2; TRBD1 matches at 11 bases. CDR3 amino acids: CASSSTGTGGGYTL. The CDR3 DNA follows: TGTGCCAGCAGCTCAACCGGGACAGGGGGTGGCTACACCCTC.